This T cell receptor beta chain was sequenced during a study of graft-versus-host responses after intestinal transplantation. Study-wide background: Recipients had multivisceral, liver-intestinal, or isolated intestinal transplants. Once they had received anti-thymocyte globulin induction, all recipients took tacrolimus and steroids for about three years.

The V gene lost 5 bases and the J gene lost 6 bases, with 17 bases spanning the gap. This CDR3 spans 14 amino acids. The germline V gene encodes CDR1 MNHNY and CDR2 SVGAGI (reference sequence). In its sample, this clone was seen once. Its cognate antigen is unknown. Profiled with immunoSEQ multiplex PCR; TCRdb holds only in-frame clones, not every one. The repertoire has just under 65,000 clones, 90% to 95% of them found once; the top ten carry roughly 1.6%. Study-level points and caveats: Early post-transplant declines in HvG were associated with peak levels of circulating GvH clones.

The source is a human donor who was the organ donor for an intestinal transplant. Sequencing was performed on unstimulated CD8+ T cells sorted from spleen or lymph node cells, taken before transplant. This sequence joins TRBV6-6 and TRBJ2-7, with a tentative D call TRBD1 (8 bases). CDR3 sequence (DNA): TGTGCCAGCAGTCCACCGGACAGGGAGGGCGAGCAGTACTTC. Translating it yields CASSPPDREGEQYF.